What follows describes a single T cell receptor beta chain. This sample is part of a study of T cell responses to AZD1222 COVID-19 vaccine. The CDR3 extends over 16 amino acids. Between the trimmed V and J ends, which lost 6 bases and 1 base, there was a span of 16 bases. CDR1 and CDR2 (germline): MDHEN, SYDVKM. Generated by immunoSEQ multiplex PCR, the TCRdb table keeps only in-frame clones and is missing some. The profile shows 66,000 or so clones, roughly 87% of them singletons. The material was peripheral blood, obtained on day 0 of AZD1222 vaccination. V is TRBV28 and J is TRBJ2-4; D is perhaps TRBD1 (5 bases). This TCR derives from an adult in good health. The CDR3 region has the DNA TGTGCCAGCAGCCCCCCAGCAGGGCGGGCCAAAAACATTCAGTACTTC. Its protein product is CASSPPAGRAKNIQYF.